This TCR beta chain stems from a study of shared clonotypes between healthy human individuals. Study-level background: In total, the donors were a couple of women and a few men aged 18 to 49. Study-wide points: Some naive CD4 clonotypes, approximately 4.5%, turned up in common across a handful of donors.

Using approximately 200 ng DNA, roughly 33,000 T cell genomes, the sorted-subset replicate PCRs were run. The table came from immunoSEQ multiplex PCR; TCRdb's copy has only in-frame clones and leaves some out. The table has about 700,000 clones, just over 90% seen once. With regard to this clone: The antigen is undetermined.

Germline V lookup: CDR1 LNHDA, CDR2 SQIVND (reference sequence). Germline trimming cut 4 bases from V and 4 bases from J; bases unmatched to any gene: 2. The CDR3 spans 14 residues. Naive-designated CD8 cells lacked CD45RO, were positively enriched for CCR7, and omitted terminally differentiated effector memory CD45RA+ cells. The V call is TRBV19, the J call TRBJ2-7, with TRBD2 identical over 12 bases. Sequencing was done on a sample of naive CD8+ T cells sorted from blood. The clonotype comes from a man aged 25 to 40 in good health. The CDR3 DNA follows: TGTGCCAGTAGTAGCGGACTAGCGGGGTACGAGCAGTACTTC. Amino acids: CASSSGLAGYEQYF.